This TCR beta chain was retrieved from a study of graft-versus-host responses after intestinal transplantation. In the study overall: Multivisceral, liver-intestinal, or isolated intestinal grafts were transplanted into recipients. All recipients were given anti-thymocyte globulin induction, and tacrolimus and steroids were then administered for around three years.

This CDR3 spans 13 amino acids. Assay: immunoSEQ multiplex PCR; the TCRdb copy retains only in-frame clones and omits some. The sample contains about 130,000 clones, approximately 94% of which appear only once. Study-wide results and caveats: Within the allografts of patients who had graft-donor T cell macrochimerism, graft-versus-host to host-versus-graft clonal ratios were high.

Notes on this clone: Antigen unknown.

This TCR came from a human donor who received an intestinal transplant. This chain joins TRBV21-1 and TRBJ1-2. TRBV21-1 is reported as a pseudogene. Sequencing was performed on unstimulated CD4+ T cells sorted from spleen or lymph node cells, taken before intestinal transplant. This CDR3 reads CAQGPSANYGYTF. For the CDR3, the DNA is TGTGCCCAGGGACCTTCAGCTAACTATGGCTACACCTTC.